These 11 T cell receptor beta chains were sequenced from one sample in a study of blood T cell repertoires in COVID-19. Only in-frame clones appear in the TCRdb table, and some are missing; sequencing was by immunoSEQ multiplex PCR. The sample records around 150,000 clones, 75% to 85% being singletons. The sequenced material came from PBMCs or T cells enriched from blood (not recorded which). The receptors shown here come from a man aged 35 to 55 who had recovered from COVID-19.

This clone was counted a few times. The chain has TRBV5-1 and TRBJ2-7, with 13 bases lining up with TRBD2. Germline V gene data show CDR1 as SGHRS and CDR2 as YFSETQ. Trimming took 3 bases from V and 1 from J; bases not matched to a gene: 1. The CDR3 runs to 15 residues. CDR3 coding DNA: TGCGCCAGCAGCTCGGGACTAGCGGGGTCCTACGAGCAGTACTTC. Translated, it gives CASSSGLAGSYEQYF.

The V call is TRBV12-3 or TRBV12-4, the J call TRBJ2-5, with TRBD1 as a possible D gene (6 bases). This CDR3 has 13 residues. Trimming cost V 11 bases and J 5 bases, with 18 bases left between them. The CDR3: CAGSQGLEETQYF. CDR3 sequence (DNA): TGTGCCGGGTCCCAGGGGTTGGAGGAGACCCAGTACTTC.

V usage is TRBV28 and J usage is TRBJ1-1, with no clear D. Trimming pared 3 bases from V and 6 bases from J, leaving 20 bases between. CDR1 MDHEN and CDR2 SYDVKM come from the germline V gene. This CDR3 spans 16 amino acids. The CDR3 sequence: CASSFLTTPGLSEAFF. CDR3 DNA sequence: TGTGCCAGCAGTTTTCTGACGACCCCAGGCCTTTCTGAAGCTTTCTTT. The entire variable domain, with the rest obtained from reference TRBV28 and TRBJ1-1, is as follows: DVKVTQSSRYLVKRTGEKVFLECVQDMDHENMFWYRQDPGLGLRLIYFSYDVKMKEKGDIPEGYSVSREKKERFSLILESASTNQTSMYLCASSFLTTPGLSEAFFGQGTRLTVV.

This clone was seen only once. This chain connects TRBV5-1 to TRBJ2-1, with 10 bases lining up with TRBD2. The J segment lost 0 bases and the V segment lost 0 bases, leaving 3 bases of the junction unmatched. From germline, CDR1 is SGHRS and CDR2 YFSETQ. This CDR3 has 17 amino acids. CDR3 coding DNA: TGCGCCAGCAGCTTGGGGCTAGCGGGGGACTCCTACAATGAGCAGTTCTTC. This sequence encodes CASSLGLAGDSYNEQFF.

The gene calls are TRBV7-2 and TRBJ1-6; D gene unclear. Trimming stripped 0 bases from V and 0 bases from J, with 3 bases between. In germline, CDR1 is SGHTA, CDR2 FQGNSA. This CDR3 comprises 15 residues. The DNA of the CDR3 is TGTGCCAGCAGCTTAGCGAGCTCCTATAATTCACCCCTCCACTTT. Translated, it gives CASSLASSYNSPLHF.

V usage is TRBV7-9 and J usage is TRBJ2-1, with TRBD2 matching over 9 bases. V was pared by 6 bases and J by 4 bases, with 1 base of the junction left unmatched. The CDR3 loop spans 13 amino acids. The germline V gene encodes CDR1 SEHNR and CDR2 FQNEAQ (reference sequence). This CDR3 reads CASRTSGYNEQFF. Here the CDR3 DNA reads TGTGCCAGCAGGACTAGCGGTTACAATGAGCAGTTCTTC.

The gene calls are TRBV6-1 and TRBJ2-5; possibly TRBD1 for D (5 bases). CDR3 length equals 14 residues. Deletions cut 3 bases from V and 4 bases from J, with 12 bases between. Germline V gives CDR1 MNHNS, CDR2 SASEGT. CDR3 coding DNA: TGTGCCAGCAGTGATGGGGCACGAGGAGAGACCCAGTACTTC. Its translation: CASSDGARGETQYF.

This clone was counted between two and nine times. This sequence joins TRBV7-8 and TRBJ2-7; D is possibly TRBD1 (6 bases). Per germline, CDR1 SGHVS and CDR2 FQNEAQ. Trimming shortened V by 5 bases and J by 5 bases, and 13 bases separated the two germline ends. The CDR3 extends over 13 amino acids. The CDR3 region has the DNA TGTGCCAGCAGCCCAACAGGGATCGACGAGCAGTACTTC. Protein product: CASSPTGIDEQYF. The variable domain in full, completed from reference TRBV7-8 and TRBJ2-7, reads GAGVSQSPRYKVAKRGQDVALRCDPISGHVSLFWYQQALGQGPEFLTYFQNEAQLDKSGLPSDRFFAERPEGSVSTLKIQRTQQEDSAVYLCASSPTGIDEQYFGPGTRLTVT.

This clone was detected only a few times. The J gene is TRBJ1-3, the V gene TRBV19; D perhaps matches TRBD1 (6 bases). The CDR3 sequence is 14 residues long. Trimming stripped 8 bases from V and 0 bases from J, with 11 bases between. The germline gives CDR1 LNHDA, CDR2 SQIVND (reference sequence). For the CDR3, the DNA is TGTGCCAGTGGACAGCGGTCCTCTGGAAACACCATATATTTT. Protein: CASGQRSSGNTIYF.

This clone was seen only once. The chain carries TRBV19 and TRBJ2-1; 9 bases match TRBD2. V shed 4 bases and J 2 bases; nucleotides not matched to a gene: 6. This CDR3 comprises 16 residues. Per the germline V gene, CDR1 is LNHDA and CDR2 is SQIVND (reference sequence). CDR3 region: CASSTQAGGPYNEQFF. The CDR3, as DNA: TGTGCCAGTAGTACCCAAGCGGGGGGCCCCTACAATGAGCAGTTCTTC.

This chain uses TRBV19 with TRBJ1-2, with TRBD1 matching 11 bases. The CDR3 runs 15 residues. Per germline, CDR1 LNHDA and CDR2 SQIVND (reference sequence). The ends lost 10 bases at V and 6 bases at J; junction bases unmatched: 13. CDR3 in DNA: TGTGCCACTAATACCCGGACAGGGGGCAAAAATGGCTACACCTTC. Encoded protein: CATNTRTGGKNGYTF.